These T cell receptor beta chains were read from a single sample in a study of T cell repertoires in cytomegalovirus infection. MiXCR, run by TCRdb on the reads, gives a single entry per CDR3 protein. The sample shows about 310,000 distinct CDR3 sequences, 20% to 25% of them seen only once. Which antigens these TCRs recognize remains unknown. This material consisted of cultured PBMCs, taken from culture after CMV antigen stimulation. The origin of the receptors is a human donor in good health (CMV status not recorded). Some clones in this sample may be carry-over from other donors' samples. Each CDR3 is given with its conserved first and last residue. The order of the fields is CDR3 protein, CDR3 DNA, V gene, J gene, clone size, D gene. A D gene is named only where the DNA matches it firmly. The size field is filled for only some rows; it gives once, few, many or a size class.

CDR3aa: CASSFNAQPQHF; CDR3nt: TGTGCCAGCAGTTTTAATGCTCAGCCCCAGCATTTT; v_gene: TRBV12-3/TRBV12-4; j_gene: TRBJ1-5; abundance: many; d_gene: .
CDR3aa: CASSYSEQGANTGELFF; CDR3nt: TGTGCCAGCAGTTACTCGGAACAGGGGGCGAACACCGGGGAGCTGTTTTTT; v_gene: TRBV6-6; j_gene: TRBJ2-2; abundance: once; d_gene: TRBD1
CDR3aa: CASSFGLAGQDTQYF; CDR3nt: TGTGCCAGCAGTTTCGGACTAGCGGGACAAGATACGCAGTATTTT; v_gene: TRBV28; j_gene: TRBJ2-3; abundance: .; d_gene: TRBD2
CDR3aa: CASSLDKGGSGQFF; CDR3nt: TGCGCCAGCAGCTTGGATAAGGGCGGGAGTGGGCAGTTCTTC; v_gene: TRBV5-1; j_gene: TRBJ2-1; abundance: .; d_gene: TRBD2
CDR3aa: CASSPTRTNYNEQFF; CDR3nt: TGTGCCAGCAGTCCAACCCGGACTAACTACAATGAGCAGTTCTTC; v_gene: TRBV6-6; j_gene: TRBJ2-1; abundance: few; d_gene: .
CDR3aa: CASGLTGVQPQHF; CDR3nt: TGTGCTAGTGGTTTAACAGGCGTTCAGCCCCAGCATTTT; v_gene: TRBV12-5; j_gene: TRBJ1-5; abundance: .; d_gene: .
CDR3aa: CASSGTLSNEQFF; CDR3nt: TGTGCCAGCAGCGGGACCCTCTCAAATGAGCAGTTCTTC; v_gene: TRBV7-2; j_gene: TRBJ2-1; abundance: .; d_gene: .
CDR3aa: CASSLGGGPENEQFF; CDR3nt: TGTGCCAGCAGCTTAGGCGGGGGCCCAGAAAATGAGCAGTTCTTC; v_gene: TRBV7-6; j_gene: TRBJ2-1; abundance: many; d_gene: .
CDR3aa: CASSLTSGGKQFF; CDR3nt: TGTGCCAGCAGCTTAACTAGCGGGGGTAAGCAGTTCTTC; v_gene: TRBV7-3; j_gene: TRBJ2-1; abundance: .; d_gene: TRBD2
CDR3aa: CASSYGGTSGRNEQFF; CDR3nt: TGTGCCAGCAGTTACGGGGGGACTAGCGGGAGGAATGAGCAGTTCTTC; v_gene: TRBV6-1; j_gene: TRBJ2-1; abundance: .; d_gene: TRBD2
CDR3aa: CASSPSGGNTIYF; CDR3nt: TGTGCCAGCAGCCCCAGCGGTGGAAACACCATATATTTT; v_gene: TRBV7-2; j_gene: TRBJ1-3; abundance: many; d_gene: .
CDR3aa: CASSTRLAGADTQYF; CDR3nt: TGTGCCAGCAGCACTAGACTAGCGGGCGCGGATACGCAGTATTTT; v_gene: TRBV7-2; j_gene: TRBJ2-3; abundance: .; d_gene: TRBD2
CDR3aa: CASMGGGRRDQPQHF; CDR3nt: TGTGCCAGCATGGGGGGAGGGCGAAGGGATCAGCCCCAGCATTTT; v_gene: TRBV28; j_gene: TRBJ1-5; abundance: few; d_gene: .
CDR3aa: CASNHAYNEQFF; CDR3nt: TGTGCCAGCAACCATGCTTACAATGAGCAGTTCTTC; v_gene: TRBV6-2/TRBV6-3; j_gene: TRBJ2-1; abundance: many; d_gene: .
CDR3aa: CASRMTVPSTDTQYF; CDR3nt: TGTGCCAGCAGAATGACAGTCCCTAGCACAGATACGCAGTATTTT; v_gene: TRBV6-6; j_gene: TRBJ2-3; abundance: few; d_gene: .
CDR3aa: CASMEGVRTTEAFF; CDR3nt: TGTGCCAGCATGGAAGGCGTTAGGACGACAGAAGCTTTCTTT; v_gene: TRBV28; j_gene: TRBJ1-1; abundance: few; d_gene: .
CDR3aa: CASTRGGNYEQYF; CDR3nt: TGTGCCAGTACCAGGGGGGGGAACTACGAGCAGTACTTC; v_gene: TRBV5-4; j_gene: TRBJ2-7; abundance: .; d_gene: .
CDR3aa: CASRRPGTGDHEQYF; CDR3nt: TGTGCCAGCAGACGTCCCGGGACAGGGGACCACGAGCAGTACTTC; v_gene: TRBV6-2/TRBV6-3; j_gene: TRBJ2-7; abundance: .; d_gene: TRBD1
CDR3aa: CSVEDPGPLGTEAFF; CDR3nt: TGCAGCGTTGAAGATCCGGGACCCCTGGGCACTGAAGCTTTCTTT; v_gene: TRBV29-1; j_gene: TRBJ1-1; abundance: .; d_gene: .
CDR3aa: CASTILDTGHDEQFF; CDR3nt: TGTGCCAGCACGATTCTGGACACCGGGCACGATGAGCAGTTCTTC; v_gene: TRBV7-9; j_gene: TRBJ2-1; abundance: many; d_gene: .
CDR3aa: CASSRLAGGGTGELFF; CDR3nt: TGTGCCAGCAGCAGACTAGCGGGAGGGGGGACCGGGGAGCTGTTTTTT; v_gene: TRBV27; j_gene: TRBJ2-2; abundance: few; d_gene: TRBD2
CDR3aa: CASSYTAGGTDTQYF; CDR3nt: TGTGCCAGCAGTTACACAGCGGGGGGCACAGATACGCAGTATTTT; v_gene: TRBV6-2/TRBV6-3; j_gene: TRBJ2-3; abundance: .; d_gene: TRBD2
CDR3aa: CASGGAYTGELFF; CDR3nt: TGTGCCAGCGGGGGGGCATACACCGGGGAGCTGTTTTTT; v_gene: TRBV7-2; j_gene: TRBJ2-2; abundance: few; d_gene: .
CDR3aa: CSASHTSGYTF; CDR3nt: TGCAGTGCTAGCCACACCTCCGGCTACACCTTC; v_gene: TRBV20-1; j_gene: TRBJ1-2; abundance: .; d_gene: .
CDR3aa: CASQGQDTGELFF; CDR3nt: TGCGCCAGCCAGGGACAGGACACCGGGGAGCTGTTTTTT; v_gene: TRBV5-1; j_gene: TRBJ2-2; abundance: few; d_gene: TRBD1
CDR3aa: CASSQDIPTAAPSSQQFF; CDR3nt: TGCGCCAGCAGCCAAGATATTCCTACCGCAGCACCAAGTAGTCAGCAGTTCTTC; v_gene: TRBV4-3; j_gene: TRBJ2-1; abundance: few; d_gene: .
CDR3aa: CASSERDILHF; CDR3nt: TGTGCCAGCAGTGAGAGGGACATACTCCACTTT; v_gene: TRBV6-1; j_gene: TRBJ1-6; abundance: many; d_gene: .
CDR3aa: CATRRDVRETQYF; CDR3nt: TGTGCCACCCGGAGGGACGTTAGAGAGACCCAGTACTTC; v_gene: TRBV6-5; j_gene: TRBJ2-5; abundance: few; d_gene: .
CDR3aa: CASSAISGSRTDTQYF; CDR3nt: TGTGCCAGTAGTGCGATTAGCGGGAGTAGGACAGATACGCAGTATTTT; v_gene: TRBV19; j_gene: TRBJ2-3; abundance: few; d_gene: TRBD2
CDR3aa: CASKTQGGLKPQHF; CDR3nt: TGTGCCAGCAAAACACAAGGGGGCCTCAAGCCCCAGCATTTT; v_gene: TRBV6-1; j_gene: TRBJ1-5; abundance: .; d_gene: TRBD1
CDR3aa: CASSLAVRNTGELFF; CDR3nt: TGTGCCAGCAGCTTAGCCGTCAGGAACACCGGGGAGCTGTTTTTT; v_gene: TRBV7-2; j_gene: TRBJ2-2; abundance: many; d_gene: .
CDR3aa: CASSSSELLAGGITDTQYF; CDR3nt: TGTGCCAGCAGCTCCTCCGAGCTACTAGCGGGAGGTATCACAGATACGCAGTATTTT; v_gene: TRBV7-2; j_gene: TRBJ2-3; abundance: medium-sized; d_gene: TRBD2
CDR3aa: CASSWLPGETDTQYF; CDR3nt: TGTGCCAGCAGCTGGCTCCCGGGGGAAACAGATACGCAGTATTTT; v_gene: TRBV14; j_gene: TRBJ2-3; abundance: few; d_gene: .
CDR3aa: CASSPTGDPFSNQPQHF; CDR3nt: TGTGCCAGCAGTCCGACAGGGGACCCTTTTAGCAATCAGCCCCAGCATTTT; v_gene: TRBV6-5; j_gene: TRBJ1-5; abundance: few; d_gene: TRBD1
CDR3aa: CASSLGGQFGDTQYF; CDR3nt: TGCGCCAGCAGCTTGGGGGGGCAGTTCGGAGATACGCAGTATTTT; v_gene: TRBV5-1; j_gene: TRBJ2-3; abundance: few; d_gene: .
CDR3aa: CASSYADLMNTEAFF; CDR3nt: TGTGCCAGCAGTTATGCAGACCTCATGAACACTGAAGCTTTCTTT; v_gene: TRBV6-1; j_gene: TRBJ1-1; abundance: few; d_gene: .
CDR3aa: CASQTKVSGDTGELFF; CDR3nt: TGTGCCAGCCAAACCAAAGTGTCAGGGGACACCGGGGAGCTGTTTTTT; v_gene: TRBV19; j_gene: TRBJ2-2; abundance: .; d_gene: .
CDR3aa: CASSLQRASSYNEQFF; CDR3nt: TGTGCCAGCTCACTCCAGCGGGCTAGCTCCTACAATGAGCAGTTCTTC; v_gene: TRBV7-9; j_gene: TRBJ2-1; abundance: .; d_gene: .
CDR3aa: CSASWQGGQPQHF; CDR3nt: TGCAGTGCTAGTTGGCAGGGCGGTCAGCCCCAGCATTTT; v_gene: TRBV20-1; j_gene: TRBJ1-5; abundance: few; d_gene: .
CDR3aa: CASSLSFSGRRADTQYF; CDR3nt: TGTGCCAGCAGCTTATCGTTCAGCGGGAGACGCGCAGATACGCAGTATTTT; v_gene: TRBV7-2; j_gene: TRBJ2-3; abundance: .; d_gene: TRBD2
CDR3aa: CASSQDWAEGGQPQHF; CDR3nt: TGCGCCAGCAGCCAAGACTGGGCCGAGGGGGGTCAGCCCCAGCATTTT; v_gene: TRBV4-1; j_gene: TRBJ1-5; abundance: .; d_gene: .